These T cell receptor beta chains were read from a single sample in a study of T cell responses to AZD1222 COVID-19 vaccine. Assay used: immunoSEQ multiplex PCR; TCRdb lists only in-frame clones, some missing. The sample has roughly 100,000 clones; 90% are singletons. Sequencing used peripheral blood, obtained on day 0 of AZD1222 vaccination. The receptors derive from an adult in good health. CDR3s include the opening cysteine and the closing phenylalanine or tryptophan. Fields, in order: V gene, J gene, D gene, clone size, CDR3 DNA, CDR3 protein. A D gene is named only where the DNA matches it firmly. Clone size is not always given. Where it is, it says once, few, many or a class for expanded clones.

v_call: TRBV19
j_call: TRBJ2-4
d_call: TRBD1
clone_size: NA
cdr3_nt: TGTGCCAGTAGTATCGCAGGGGGTAAAAACATTCAGTACTTC
cdr3_aa: CASSIAGGKNIQYF

v_call: TRBV27
j_call: TRBJ1-2
d_call: TRBD1
clone_size: few
cdr3_nt: TGTGCCAGCAGTTTAAAGGGGGCCGGTATGGATGGCTACACCTTC
cdr3_aa: CASSLKGAGMDGYTF

v_call: TRBV5-1
j_call: TRBJ1-2
d_call: TRBD1
clone_size: NA
cdr3_nt: TGCGCCAGCAGCCCTGACAGGGGGTCATTCTATGGCTACACCTTC
cdr3_aa: CASSPDRGSFYGYTF

v_call: TRBV18
j_call: TRBJ1-1
d_call: NA
clone_size: NA
cdr3_nt: TGTGCCAGCTCATTACAGGGTGAGGGCACTGAAGCTTTCTTT
cdr3_aa: CASSLQGEGTEAFF

v_call: TRBV19
j_call: TRBJ1-1
d_call: NA
clone_size: NA
cdr3_nt: TGTGCCAGTAGTGCAACAGGGTGGGGGAACACTGAAGCTTTCTTT
cdr3_aa: CASSATGWGNTEAFF

v_call: TRBV27
j_call: TRBJ1-2
d_call: NA
clone_size: NA
cdr3_nt: TGTGCCAGCAGCTCCCAGGGAAGTGACTATGGCTACACCTTC
cdr3_aa: CASSSQGSDYGYTF

v_call: TRBV27
j_call: TRBJ1-2
d_call: NA
clone_size: NA
cdr3_nt: TGTGCCAGCAGTCCCCGAGGGTATGGCTACACCTTC
cdr3_aa: CASSPRGYGYTF

v_call: TRBV21-1
j_call: TRBJ1-2
d_call: NA
clone_size: few
cdr3_nt: TGTGCCAGCAGCAATTGTACAAAGGGCGACTATGGCTACACCTTC
cdr3_aa: CASSNCTKGDYGYTF

v_call: TRBV6-5
j_call: TRBJ2-6
d_call: NA
clone_size: NA
cdr3_nt: TGTGCCAGCAACTCCGGGGTAGGGGCCAACGTCCTGACTTTC
cdr3_aa: CASNSGVGANVLTF

v_call: TRBV7-2
j_call: TRBJ1-2
d_call: NA
clone_size: NA
cdr3_nt: TGTGCCAGCAGATTTAACTATGGCTACACCTTC
cdr3_aa: CASRFNYGYTF

v_call: TRBV11-2
j_call: TRBJ2-2
d_call: NA
clone_size: NA
cdr3_nt: TGTGCCAGCAGCTTTGCAGTGAACACCGGGGAGCTGTTTTTT
cdr3_aa: CASSFAVNTGELFF

v_call: TRBV7-2
j_call: TRBJ1-5
d_call: NA
clone_size: NA
cdr3_nt: TGTGCCAGCAGCTTAGTGGGACAATCAAATCAGCCCCAGCATTTT
cdr3_aa: CASSLVGQSNQPQHF

v_call: TRBV5-6
j_call: TRBJ1-5
d_call: TRBD1
clone_size: NA
cdr3_nt: TGTGCCAGCAGCTTGTATGGACAGGGGGGCAATCAGCCCCAGCATTTT
cdr3_aa: CASSLYGQGGNQPQHF

v_call: TRBV24-1
j_call: TRBJ2-4
d_call: NA
clone_size: once
cdr3_nt: TGTGCCACCACACGGCTAAAAAACATTCAGTACTTC
cdr3_aa: CATTRLKNIQYF

v_call: TRBV30
j_call: TRBJ1-1
d_call: NA
clone_size: NA
cdr3_nt: TGTGCCTGGAGTGTCGGGAAGAACACTGAAGCTTTCTTT
cdr3_aa: CAWSVGKNTEAFF

v_call: TRBV4-2
j_call: TRBJ2-7
d_call: NA
clone_size: NA
cdr3_nt: TGTGCCAGCAGCCAAGACGCCCACTCCTACGAGCAGTACTTC
cdr3_aa: CASSQDAHSYEQYF

v_call: TRBV2
j_call: TRBJ2-7
d_call: NA
clone_size: NA
cdr3_nt: TGTGCCAGCAGACTAGGGCTGATTTACGAGCAGTACTTC
cdr3_aa: CASRLGLIYEQYF

v_call: TRBV7-8
j_call: TRBJ1-4
d_call: TRBD1
clone_size: NA
cdr3_nt: TGTGCCAGCAGCTCACAGGGGGCGGTTAATGAAAAACTGTTTTTT
cdr3_aa: CASSSQGAVNEKLFF

v_call: TRBV5-1
j_call: TRBJ2-2
d_call: TRBD2
clone_size: NA
cdr3_nt: TGCGCCAGCATCCGGGGAAGCGGGAGCGGAACCGGGGAGCTGTTTTTT
cdr3_aa: CASIRGSGSGTGELFF

v_call: TRBV9
j_call: TRBJ2-7
d_call: TRBD2
clone_size: NA
cdr3_nt: TGTGCCAGCAGCGTATACCCCTCCCTTACTAGCGGGATAATGTCCGAGCAGTACTTC
cdr3_aa: CASSVYPSLTSGIMSEQYF

v_call: TRBV5-1
j_call: TRBJ1-1
d_call: TRBD1
clone_size: once
cdr3_nt: TGCGCCAGCAGCTTTGGGACAGGGGTTGGAACTGAAGCTTTCTTT
cdr3_aa: CASSFGTGVGTEAFF

v_call: TRBV19
j_call: TRBJ1-5
d_call: NA
clone_size: NA
cdr3_nt: TGTGCCAGTAGTGGGACACCTAGCAATCAGCCCCAGCATTTT
cdr3_aa: CASSGTPSNQPQHF

v_call: TRBV3-1/TRBV3-2
j_call: TRBJ1-2
d_call: NA
clone_size: NA
cdr3_nt: TGTGCCAGCAGCCAAGATGTCCGGGGGAACGGCTACACCTTC
cdr3_aa: CASSQDVRGNGYTF

v_call: TRBV5-4
j_call: TRBJ2-5
d_call: NA
clone_size: NA
cdr3_nt: TGTGCCAGCAGCTCCGGACAGTCACAAGAGACCCAGTACTTC
cdr3_aa: CASSSGQSQETQYF

v_call: TRBV10-3
j_call: TRBJ1-5
d_call: NA
clone_size: NA
cdr3_nt: TGTGCCATCAGTGCGTACGGAGGGGGCAATCAGCCCCAGCATTTT
cdr3_aa: CAISAYGGGNQPQHF

v_call: TRBV7-7
j_call: TRBJ2-5
d_call: TRBD1
clone_size: NA
cdr3_nt: TGTGCTAGCAGCTTAGATGGCAGGGGGCAAGAGACCCAGTACTTC
cdr3_aa: CASSLDGRGQETQYF

v_call: TRBV2
j_call: TRBJ2-1
d_call: NA
clone_size: NA
cdr3_nt: TGTGCCAGCCTCGAGGGTGAGCAGTTCTTC
cdr3_aa: CASLEGEQFF

v_call: TRBV10-3
j_call: TRBJ2-7
d_call: NA
clone_size: NA
cdr3_nt: TGTGCCATCAGTGAGATTACGGGATTAAGCTCCTACGAGCAGTACTTC
cdr3_aa: CAISEITGLSSYEQYF

v_call: TRBV19
j_call: TRBJ1-1
d_call: NA
clone_size: NA
cdr3_nt: TGTGCCAGTAGTATTGGGAACACTGAAGCTTTCTTT
cdr3_aa: CASSIGNTEAFF

v_call: TRBV7-8
j_call: TRBJ1-6
d_call: NA
clone_size: NA
cdr3_nt: TGTGCCAGCAGTCAGGGGCGGAATTCACCCCTCCACTTT
cdr3_aa: CASSQGRNSPLHF

v_call: TRBV18
j_call: TRBJ2-7
d_call: NA
clone_size: NA
cdr3_nt: TGTGCCAGCTCCGTCGGGTCGGCGTCCTACGAGCAGTACTTC
cdr3_aa: CASSVGSASYEQYF

v_call: TRBV7-9
j_call: TRBJ1-2
d_call: NA
clone_size: NA
cdr3_nt: TGTGCCAGCAGCTTAGAGTACAGGAACTATGGCTACACCTTC
cdr3_aa: CASSLEYRNYGYTF

v_call: TRBV6-2/TRBV6-3
j_call: TRBJ2-1
d_call: TRBD2
clone_size: NA
cdr3_nt: TGTGCCAGCAGTTCGGGACTAGCGGGGCCCCCTGGGGAGCAGTTCTTC
cdr3_aa: CASSSGLAGPPGEQFF

v_call: TRBV9
j_call: TRBJ2-7
d_call: TRBD1
clone_size: NA
cdr3_nt: TGTGCCAGCAGCCCCCCCACCGGGACAGGGGGAGATTACGAGCAGTACTTC
cdr3_aa: CASSPPTGTGGDYEQYF

v_call: TRBV18
j_call: TRBJ2-1
d_call: TRBD2
clone_size: NA
cdr3_nt: TGTGCCAGCTCACCAACCTGGACTAGCGGGACAAGGAAAGGCTCCTACAATGAGCAGTTCTTC
cdr3_aa: CASSPTWTSGTRKGSYNEQFF

v_call: TRBV6-5
j_call: TRBJ1-1
d_call: NA
clone_size: NA
cdr3_nt: TGTGCCAGCAGCCCGAATGACAGTAACACTGAAGCTTTCTTT
cdr3_aa: CASSPNDSNTEAFF

v_call: TRBV11-2
j_call: TRBJ2-7
d_call: NA
clone_size: NA
cdr3_nt: TGTGCCAGCAGCCCACACGGGGCCAGGGCCTACGAGCAGTACTTC
cdr3_aa: CASSPHGARAYEQYF

v_call: TRBV6-5
j_call: TRBJ2-1
d_call: NA
clone_size: NA
cdr3_nt: TGTGCCAGCGGCAGTCCCACGGGAAGGTATGAGCAGTTCTTC
cdr3_aa: CASGSPTGRYEQFF

v_call: TRBV7-3
j_call: TRBJ2-5
d_call: TRBD2
clone_size: once
cdr3_nt: TGTGCCAGCAGCTTAGGGGCTAGCGGGACGTACCAAGAGACCCAGTACTTC
cdr3_aa: CASSLGASGTYQETQYF

v_call: TRBV3-1/TRBV3-2
j_call: TRBJ1-2
d_call: TRBD1
clone_size: NA
cdr3_nt: TGTGCCAGCAGCCACAGGGGGCAGGTTGGCTACACCTTC
cdr3_aa: CASSHRGQVGYTF

v_call: TRBV9
j_call: TRBJ2-1
d_call: TRBD2
clone_size: NA
cdr3_nt: TGTGCCAGCAGCGTAGCGAGCGGGAGAAGGAATGAGCAGTTCTTC
cdr3_aa: CASSVASGRRNEQFF

v_call: TRBV29-1
j_call: TRBJ2-7
d_call: NA
clone_size: NA
cdr3_nt: TGCAGCGGCTCCCCCAGGAGGACCTACGAGCAGTACTTC
cdr3_aa: CSGSPRRTYEQYF

v_call: TRBV6-5
j_call: TRBJ2-7
d_call: NA
clone_size: NA
cdr3_nt: TGTGCCAGCACTCCGACAGCCCCCTACGAGCAGTACTTC
cdr3_aa: CASTPTAPYEQYF

v_call: TRBV7-3
j_call: TRBJ2-5
d_call: NA
clone_size: NA
cdr3_nt: TGTGCCAGCAGCTTAACCTGGCGGGAGACCCAGTACTTC
cdr3_aa: CASSLTWRETQYF

v_call: TRBV19
j_call: TRBJ1-2
d_call: TRBD1
clone_size: NA
cdr3_nt: TGTGCCAGTACGCTTCGACAGGGCCATGGCTACACCTTC
cdr3_aa: CASTLRQGHGYTF

v_call: TRBV6-6
j_call: TRBJ1-2
d_call: NA
clone_size: few
cdr3_nt: TGTGCCAGCAGACGCCCCCGGGACACCTACTATGGCTACACCTTC
cdr3_aa: CASRRPRDTYYGYTF

v_call: TRBV5-6
j_call: TRBJ1-6
d_call: TRBD1
clone_size: NA
cdr3_nt: TGTGCCAGCAGCTTACGACAGGGAACATATAATTCACCCCTCCACTTT
cdr3_aa: CASSLRQGTYNSPLHF

v_call: TRBV7-9
j_call: TRBJ2-7
d_call: NA
clone_size: NA
cdr3_nt: TGTGCCAGCAGCTCATACGGGTCGGGAGAGCAGTACTTC
cdr3_aa: CASSSYGSGEQYF

v_call: TRBV12-3/TRBV12-4
j_call: TRBJ2-7
d_call: NA
clone_size: NA
cdr3_nt: TGTGCCAGCAGTTGGGGACCCTACGAGCAGTACTTC
cdr3_aa: CASSWGPYEQYF

v_call: TRBV6-2/TRBV6-3
j_call: TRBJ1-2
d_call: NA
clone_size: NA
cdr3_nt: TGTGCCAGCAGTCAGGGGACTGCCCGAGCTAACTATGGCTACACCTTC
cdr3_aa: CASSQGTARANYGYTF

v_call: TRBV6-5
j_call: TRBJ1-3
d_call: NA
clone_size: NA
cdr3_nt: TGTGCCAGCAGTTCCAACAGGTGGGCTGGAAACACCATATATTTT
cdr3_aa: CASSSNRWAGNTIYF

v_call: TRBV4-1
j_call: TRBJ2-3
d_call: TRBD2
clone_size: NA
cdr3_nt: TGCGCCAGCAGCCAAGGCGATAGCGGGAGGTACCAGAATACGCAGTATTTT
cdr3_aa: CASSQGDSGRYQNTQYF

v_call: TRBV9
j_call: TRBJ2-6
d_call: NA
clone_size: NA
cdr3_nt: TGTGCCAGCAGCCCCCGAGGGAGGACTGGGGCCAACGTCCTGACTTTC
cdr3_aa: CASSPRGRTGANVLTF